This TCR beta chain was sequenced for a study of T cell repertoires in cytomegalovirus infection. The overall study: Newly reported HLA-C-restricted and thoroughly characterized HLA-B-restricted CMV epitopes were employed. Signatures in public TCR beta sequences pointed to both CMV infection and matching HLA type. Study findings and constraints: Frequencies of public TCR beta families were cumulated, and this identified carriers of CMV plus the relevant HLA. The study found HLA-C-restricted CMV-specific TCR beta clonotypes dominating the ex vivo response.

Regarding this clonotype: Its antigen is undetermined.

Germline CDR1 MNHNY, CDR2 SVGAGI (reference sequence). V shed 6 bases, J shed 2 bases, and the junction held 18 bases outside the gene matches. The length of the CDR3 is 19 residues. TCRdb called the reads again in MiXCR, with one record for every CDR3 protein. The sample shows 70,000 to 95,000 distinct CDR3 sequences, around 32% of them seen only once. The rearrangement uses TRBV6-6 and TRBJ2-1; 8 nucleotides agree with TRBD2. The receptor was isolated from a human donor in good health (CMV status not recorded). Some clones in this sample may be carry-over from other donors' samples. The source material was CD8+ T cells from cultured PBMCs, sampled from culture after CMV antigen stimulation. The chain's CDR3 is CASRAASSGGGRTYNEQFF. The CDR3 DNA follows: TGTGCCAGCAGAGCCGCCTCCTCTGGCGGGGGGCGTACCTACAATGAGCAGTTCTTC.